Following are 27 T cell receptor beta chains from one sample sequenced in a study of blood T cell repertoires in COVID-19. Produced via immunoSEQ multiplex PCR; TCRdb's table is partial and in-frame only. The sample holds 110,000 to 150,000 clones, 76% seen once. The sample taken for sequencing was peripheral blood. The origin of the receptors is a man aged 55 to 70 with acute or convalescent COVID-19.

This sequence joins TRBV25-1 and TRBJ1-1; D is possibly TRBD1 (5 bases). V dropped 3 bases and J dropped 2 bases, with 13 bases sitting between them. Germline V gene lookup returns CDR1 MGHDK and CDR2 SYGVNS. The length of the CDR3 is 15 residues. CDR3 sequence: CASSDHSGGNTEAFF. In nucleotides, the CDR3 is TGTGCCAGCAGTGACCATTCCGGGGGTAACACTGAAGCTTTCTTT.

The chain is built from TRBV7-8 and TRBJ1-3; tentatively, D is TRBD1 (5 bases). Germline assignment: CDR1 SGHVS and CDR2 FQNEAQ. This CDR3 region has 16 residues. Trimming stripped 2 bases from V and 1 base from J, with 12 bases between. CDR3 in DNA: TGTGCCAGCAGCTTATCCAGGGCGATTTCTGGAAACACCATATATTTT. Translated: CASSLSRAISGNTIYF.

The chain links TRBV10-3 to TRBJ1-5; D gene unclear. CDR3 length: 15 residues. Germline lookup yields CDR1 ENHRY and CDR2 SYGVKD. Trimming took 7 bases from V and 1 from J, leaving 14 bases between them. The CDR3 region is CAIKRDGLSNQPQHF. The CDR3 nucleotides are TGTGCCATCAAGCGGGATGGCCTAAGCAATCAGCCCCAGCATTTT.

This clone was seen a few times. The rearrangement links TRBV2 to TRBJ2-7; perhaps TRBD2 as D (5 bases). The ends were cut back, 5 bases at V and 5 bases at J, with 13 bases in the middle. Germline assignment: CDR1 SNHLY and CDR2 FYNNEI. The CDR3 has 13 residues. CDR3 region: CASSPRARDEQYF. DNA of the CDR3: TGTGCCAGCAGTCCAAGGGCGAGGGACGAGCAGTACTTC.

This clone is a singleton in its sample. The gene calls are TRBV7-9 and TRBJ2-7, with D possibly being TRBD1 (5 bases). The CDR3 is 15 amino acids. Trimming took 1 base from V and 4 from J, leaving 14 bases between them. Looked up from germline, CDR1 is SEHNR and CDR2 is FQNEAQ (reference sequence). The CDR3 nucleotides read TGTGCCAGCAGCTTAGGGCAGGGAATCCTATACGAGCAGTACTTC. Translation gives CASSLGQGILYEQYF.

This chain connects TRBV2 to TRBJ2-7; 11 bases map to TRBD2. The CDR3 length is 15 residues. Germline assignment: CDR1 SNHLY and CDR2 FYNNEI. Unmatched junction bases numbered 8, after V lost 6 bases and J lost 4 bases. CDR3 in DNA: TGTGCCAGCAGCTCCACTAGCGGGAGTAGGTACGAGCAGTACTTC. The encoded protein is CASSSTSGSRYEQYF.

This clone has more than one count but fewer than ten. The chain combines TRBV3-1 (or the pseudogene TRBV3-2) with TRBJ2-1; D is perhaps TRBD2 (5 bases). Trimming removed 3 bases at V and 10 bases at J, with 16 bases between. The CDR3 covers 14 residues. Germline V CDR1 and CDR2: LGHDT, YNNKEL (reference sequence). DNA for the CDR3: TGTGCCAGCAGCCACTTCACCAGAGGGCCAGAGCAGTTCTTC. It is translated as CASSHFTRGPEQFF.

This chain joins TRBV18 and TRBJ2-7; 8 nucleotides agree with TRBD2. The ends lost 2 bases at V and 5 bases at J; junction bases unmatched: 8. The CDR3 length is 15 residues. Germline V gene lookup returns CDR1 KGHSH and CDR2 LQKENI. This CDR3 reads CASSPGAGGPHEQYF. CDR3 DNA: TGTGCCAGCTCACCAGGGGCGGGAGGACCTCACGAGCAGTACTTC.

The rearrangement links TRBV2 to TRBJ2-1, with a weak D call TRBD1 (6 bases). The CDR3 extends over 14 amino acids. Germline V CDR1 and CDR2: SNHLY, FYNNEI. Trimming took 2 bases from V and 6 from J, leaving 11 bases between them. This chain's CDR3 is CASSEHWGRNEQFF. CDR3 in DNA: TGTGCCAGCAGTGAACACTGGGGGCGCAATGAGCAGTTCTTC.

In its sample, this clone was seen a few times. The V call is TRBV5-6, the J call TRBJ2-7; no firm D call. Trimming removed 5 bases at V and 5 bases at J, with 14 bases between. Per the germline V gene, CDR1 is SGHDT and CDR2 is YYEEEE. This CDR3 region has 13 residues. DNA for the CDR3: TGTGCCAGCAGGAGGTACCTAGAAAACGAGCAGTACTTC. It translates to CASRRYLENEQYF.

The chain joins TRBV2 to TRBJ2-7, with 11 bases fitting TRBD2. The germline CDR1 and CDR2 sequences are SNHLY and FYNNEI. The CDR3 runs 14 residues. V was clipped by 11 bases and J by 4 bases; unmatched bases: 10. The CDR3 protein is CAGLRLAGNYEQYF. The CDR3 DNA follows: TGTGCCGGACTCAGACTAGCGGGAAATTACGAGCAGTACTTC.

The V and J genes are TRBV29-1 and TRBJ1-1, with D possibly being TRBD1 (5 bases). Germline loops: CDR1 SQVTM, CDR2 ANQGSEA. The CDR3 has 11 residues. V was trimmed by 5 bases and J by 3 bases, leaving 7 bases between them. CDR3 coding DNA: TGCAGCGTTCAGGGATACACTGAAGCTTTCTTT. It codes for CSVQGYTEAFF.

J is TRBJ1-4 and V is TRBV29-1; TRBD1 matches at 8 bases. Germline-derived CDR1 and CDR2 are SQVTM and ANQGSEA. Losses at the gene ends were 5 bases for V and 8 bases for J; bases not matched to a gene: 1. This CDR3 contains 11 residues. The CDR3 nucleotides read TGCAGCGTTCAGGGGGCCGAAAAACTGTTTTTT. Translating it yields CSVQGAEKLFF.

The rearrangement links TRBV6-5 to TRBJ2-1; no clear D gene. This CDR3 is built from 16 residues. The germline V and J ends were trimmed by 0 bases and 0 bases, with 9 bases remaining between them. The V gene's germline CDR1 is MNHEY and CDR2 SVGAGI. The CDR3 region has the DNA TGTGCCAGCAGTTACTCGGGCTCTCCCTCCTACAATGAGCAGTTCTTC. Translated: CASSYSGSPSYNEQFF.

CDR3 amino acids: CASSTVYEQYF. The CDR3 coding sequence is TGTGCCAGCAGCACGGTCTACGAGCAGTACTTC. The chain recombines TRBV7-9 with TRBJ2-7; D gene ambiguous. V lost 5 bases to trimming and J lost 3 bases, with 5 bases between them. The germline V gene encodes CDR1 SEHNR and CDR2 FQNEAQ (reference sequence). CDR3 length: 11 residues.

This chain joins TRBV6-6 and TRBJ2-1, with D possibly TRBD2 on 6 matching bases. With 5 bases removed from V and 0 bases from J, the gap between germline ends came to 20 bases. The CDR3 has 18 residues. The germline CDR1 and CDR2 sequences are MNHNY and SVGAGI (reference sequence). CDR3 bases: TGTGCCAGCAGTCACCCGCTCAGCGGGTTCTCCTCCTACAATGAGCAGTTCTTC. The encoded protein is CASSHPLSGFSSYNEQFF.

This clone was seen only once. This chain links TRBV5-4 with TRBJ2-7; D gene uncertain. The V end was cut by 0 bases, the J end by 3 bases, with 13 bases between. Per germline, CDR1 SGHNT and CDR2 YYREEE (reference sequence). The CDR3 length is 15 residues. The chain's CDR3 is CASSLDSSPFYEQYF. The CDR3 DNA is TGTGCCAGCAGCTTGGACAGCTCCCCATTCTACGAGCAGTACTTC. Using reference TRBV5-4 and TRBJ2-7 for the parts outside the CDR3, the full variable domain is ETGVTQSPTHLIKTRGQQVTLRCSSQSGHNTVSWYQQALGQGPQFIFQYYREEENGRGNFPPRFSGLQFPNYSSELNVNALELDDSALYLCASSLDSSPFYEQYFGPGTRLTVT.

V and J are TRBV21-1 and TRBJ2-5; the table gives TRBD2 as D, unverified against the DNA. TRBV21-1 represents a pseudogene. CDR3 length equals 14 residues. The CDR3 reads CASSKVAVQETQYF. The CDR3 DNA is TGTGCCAGCAGCAAAGTGGCGGTTCAAGAGACCCAGTACTTC.

The chain carries TRBV5-1 and TRBJ2-7, with TRBD1 matching over 9 bases. CDR3 size: 15 residues. Trimming removed 3 bases from V and 2 bases from J; junction bases left unmatched: 6. CDR1 SGHRS and CDR2 YFSETQ come from the germline V gene. This CDR3 is CASSSGTGRTYEQYF. The CDR3 DNA sequence: TGCGCCAGCAGCTCAGGGACAGGGAGGACCTACGAGCAGTACTTC.

This chain uses TRBV18 with TRBJ2-3; TRBD2 matches 9 bases. Per the germline V gene, CDR1 is KGHSH and CDR2 is LQKENI. The CDR3 is 16 amino acids. Trimming cost V 5 bases and J 0 bases; bases outside gene matches: 6. The CDR3 region has the DNA TGTGCCAGCTCAACCCCGGGACTAGCTAGCACAGATACGCAGTATTTT. Translation gives CASSTPGLASTDTQYF.

This chain links TRBV4-1 with TRBJ2-7; 7 bases align to TRBD2. The CDR3 has 13 residues. After removal of 2 bases from V and 6 bases from J, the junction contained 4 bases not matched to a gene. Germline V gene lookup returns CDR1 MGHRA and CDR2 YSYEKL. The DNA for the CDR3 is TGCGCCAGCAGCCAAAGCGGGATGACCGAGCAGTACTTC. This encodes CASSQSGMTEQYF.

The chain combines TRBV15 with TRBJ2-3; maybe TRBD2 (6 bases). Trimming removed 1 base from V and 0 bases from J, with 11 bases in between. This CDR3 spans 16 amino acids. CDR1 and CDR2 from the germline V gene are LNHNV and YYDKDF (reference sequence). CDR3 DNA sequence: TGTGCCACCAGCAGAGTCGCGGGAACAAGCACAGATACGCAGTATTTT. The encoded protein is CATSRVAGTSTDTQYF.

This clone was detected only a few times. This chain joins TRBV7-9 and TRBJ2-3; the D gene is possibly TRBD2 (5 bases). V was cut by 5 bases and J by 2 bases, with 23 bases left in between. The CDR3 loop spans 18 amino acids. Germline V lookup: CDR1 SEHNR, CDR2 FQNEAQ (reference sequence). The CDR3 protein is CASSPPPLLEAATDTQYF. The CDR3 DNA follows: TGTGCCAGCAGCCCCCCTCCTCTCCTAGAAGCGGCCACAGATACGCAGTATTTT.

The rearrangement joins TRBV29-1 to TRBJ1-2; 7 bases are a match to TRBD1. Trimming took 4 bases from V and 5 from J; bases not matched to a gene: 7. CDR3 length equals 13 residues. CDR1 SQVTM and CDR2 ANQGSEA come from the germline V gene. This CDR3 reads CSVGMDRPYGYTF. The CDR3 bases are TGCAGCGTTGGGATGGACAGGCCTTATGGCTACACCTTC.

V usage is TRBV5-4 and J usage is TRBJ2-3, with TRBD2 matching over 11 bases. From germline, CDR1 is SGHNT and CDR2 YYREEE (reference sequence). CDR3 length: 16 residues. Trimming took 0 bases from V and 4 from J; bases not matched to a gene: 4. The CDR3 bases are TGTGCCAGCAGCTTGGGAGCTAGCGGGAGGTCAGATACGCAGTATTTT. Translation gives CASSLGASGRSDTQYF.

This chain connects TRBV19 to TRBJ2-7; D possibly corresponds to TRBD2 (5 bases). The CDR3 runs to 13 residues. The germline V and J ends were trimmed by 4 bases and 0 bases, with 7 bases remaining between them. CDR1 is LNHDA, CDR2 SQIVND, per germline (reference sequence). The CDR3, as DNA: TGTGCCAGTAGTAGCCGGGACTCCTACGAGCAGTACTTC. Translation: CASSSRDSYEQYF.

This sequence joins TRBV18 and TRBJ2-2; 9 nucleotides line up with TRBD2. This CDR3 contains 16 residues. The trim removed 3 bases at V and 7 bases at J, leaving 9 bases unmatched. The germline V gene has CDR1 KGHSH and CDR2 LQKENI. CDR3 sequence reads: CASSPASSGEGGELFF. The CDR3 DNA sequence: TGTGCCAGCTCACCGGCGTCTAGCGGGGAAGGCGGGGAGCTGTTTTTT.